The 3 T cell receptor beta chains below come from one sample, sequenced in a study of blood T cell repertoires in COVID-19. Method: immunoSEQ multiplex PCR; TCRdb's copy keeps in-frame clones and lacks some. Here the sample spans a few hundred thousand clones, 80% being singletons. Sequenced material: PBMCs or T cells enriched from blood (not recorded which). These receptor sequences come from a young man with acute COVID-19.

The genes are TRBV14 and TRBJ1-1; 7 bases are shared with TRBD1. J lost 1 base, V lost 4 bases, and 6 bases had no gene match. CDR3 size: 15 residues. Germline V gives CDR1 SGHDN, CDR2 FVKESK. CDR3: CASSPKQGRNTEAFF. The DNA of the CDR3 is TGTGCCAGCAGCCCTAAACAGGGGAGGAACACTGAAGCTTTCTTT.

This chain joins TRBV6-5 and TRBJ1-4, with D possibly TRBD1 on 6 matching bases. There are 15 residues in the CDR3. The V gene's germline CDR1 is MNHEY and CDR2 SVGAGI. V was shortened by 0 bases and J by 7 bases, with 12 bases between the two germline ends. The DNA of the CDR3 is TGTGCCAGCAGTTACTCGGGCAGGGGTGTTGAAAAACTGTTTTTT. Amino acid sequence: CASSYSGRGVEKLFF.

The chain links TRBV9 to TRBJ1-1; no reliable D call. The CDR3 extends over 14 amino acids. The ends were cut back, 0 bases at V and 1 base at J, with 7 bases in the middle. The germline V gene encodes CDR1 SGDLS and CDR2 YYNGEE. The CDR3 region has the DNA TGTGCCAGCAGCGTAGTGACACAGAACACTGAAGCTTTCTTT. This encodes CASSVVTQNTEAFF.